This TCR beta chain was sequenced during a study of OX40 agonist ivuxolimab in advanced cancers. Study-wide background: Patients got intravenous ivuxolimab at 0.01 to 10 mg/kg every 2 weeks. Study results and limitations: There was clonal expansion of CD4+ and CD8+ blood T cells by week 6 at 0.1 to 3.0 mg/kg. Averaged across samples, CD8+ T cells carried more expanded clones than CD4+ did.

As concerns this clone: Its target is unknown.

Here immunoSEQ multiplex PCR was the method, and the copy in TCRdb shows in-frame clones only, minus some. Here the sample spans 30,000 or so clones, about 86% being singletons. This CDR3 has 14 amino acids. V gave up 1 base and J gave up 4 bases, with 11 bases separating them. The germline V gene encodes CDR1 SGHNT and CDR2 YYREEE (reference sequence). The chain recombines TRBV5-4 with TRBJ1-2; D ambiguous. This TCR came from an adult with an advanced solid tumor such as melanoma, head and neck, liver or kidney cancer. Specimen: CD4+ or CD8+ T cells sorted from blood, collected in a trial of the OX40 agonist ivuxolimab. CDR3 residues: CASSLRNLRYGYTF. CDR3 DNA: TGTGCCAGCAGCTTGCGGAATCTACGCTATGGCTACACCTTC.